These 21 T cell receptor beta chains originate from one sample sequenced in a study of naive and memory T cell subsets. No antigen has been identified for these receptors. Study-wide results and caveats: Possibly reflecting memory cells re-expressing CD45RA, a few larger clonotypes occurred in naive repertoires, especially CD8.

The beta constant-region primer was an equimolar mix of two oligonucleotides covering TRBC1 and TRBC2. Four rounds of PCR amplified the ligated cDNA using nested alpha and beta constant-region primers plus SP2. TCRdb recomputed calls from the UMI-ligation and nested PCR reads with MiXCR, one row per CDR3 protein. Of roughly 150,000 distinct CDR3 sequences listed, approximately 20% were seen once; the top ten hold about 0.57%. The sequenced sample consisted of naive CD8+ T cells from blood. These receptors were taken from a human donor in good health.

There are a few counts of this clonotype. The chain recombines TRBV20-1 with TRBJ2-1, with D tentatively TRBD2 (6 bases). Trimming shortened V by 6 bases and J by 0 bases, and 15 bases separated the two germline ends. The CDR3 loop spans 15 amino acids. Germline-derived CDR1 and CDR2 are DFQATT and SNEGSKA (reference sequence). The CDR3 protein is CSARGLLSSYNEQFF. CDR3 DNA sequence: TGCAGTGCCCGGGGACTCCTGAGCTCCTACAATGAGCAGTTCTTC.

The genes are TRBV29-1 and TRBJ2-3; tentatively, D is TRBD1 or TRBD2 (6 bases each). V was shortened by 4 bases and J by 2 bases, with 13 bases between the two germline ends. The CDR3 is 14 residues long. Germline lookup yields CDR1 SQVTM and CDR2 ANQGSEA. Here the CDR3 DNA reads TGCAGCGTTGGGGGGGCAGACTCCACAGATACGCAGTATTTT. It yields the protein CSVGGADSTDTQYF.

This clonotype was counted between two and nine times. The chain couples TRBV5-6 to TRBJ2-7, with D uncertain. The germline V gene encodes CDR1 SGHDT and CDR2 YYEEEE. The V and J ends lost 2 bases and 3 bases respectively, with 12 bases between them. The CDR3 has 14 amino acids. The CDR3 DNA reads as TGTGCCAGCAGCTTCGCGGAGCACAACTACGAGCAGTACTTC. As protein: CASSFAEHNYEQYF.

The gene calls are TRBV24-1 and TRBJ2-2, with a tentative D call TRBD2 (6 bases). This CDR3 has 14 amino acids. V was trimmed by 7 bases and J by 4 bases, leaving 12 bases between them. The V gene's germline CDR1 is KGHDR and CDR2 SFDVKD. The CDR3 nucleotides read TGTGCCACCAGCCCTAGCGCGGGCACCGGGGAGCTGTTTTTT. Its protein product is CATSPSAGTGELFF.

The V call is TRBV12-5, the J call TRBJ2-1, with 7 bases matching TRBD2. Looked up from germline, CDR1 is LGHNT and CDR2 is FRNRAP. With 3 bases clipped from V and 8 bases from J, the junction kept 7 bases outside the gene matches. This CDR3 spans 14 amino acids. CDR3 in DNA: TGTGCTAGTGGTTTCGAGTGGGCGGGGGATGAGCAGTTCTTC. It is translated as CASGFEWAGDEQFF.

This clonotype was seen a handful of times. This chain connects TRBV7-9 to TRBJ1-1; D uncertain. V was clipped by 10 bases and J by 6 bases, with 9 bases between them. The CDR3 extends over 10 amino acids. In germline, CDR1 is SEHNR, CDR2 FQNEAQ (reference sequence). CDR3 nucleotide sequence: TGTGCCACCACCCGTCCTGAAGCTTTCTTT. Translation gives CATTRPEAFF.

This clonotype was seen a few times. The chain joins TRBV12-3 or TRBV12-4 to TRBJ1-6; 9 bases fit TRBD1. The CDR3 has 13 amino acids. Losses at the gene ends were 7 bases for V and 12 bases for J; bases not matched to a gene: 7. The CDR3, as DNA: TGTGCCAGCACTCAGGGACAGGGAGTACCCCTCCACTTT. As protein: CASTQGQGVPLHF.

This clonotype appeared a few times. The chain combines TRBV29-1 with TRBJ2-5, with a possible D match to TRBD2 (5 bases). Germline lookup yields CDR1 SQVTM and CDR2 ANQGSEA. Trimming removed 3 bases from V and 2 bases from J, with 13 bases in between. The CDR3 contains 14 residues. CDR3 protein: CSVEPMSGQETQYF. As DNA, the CDR3 is TGCAGCGTTGAGCCCATGAGCGGTCAAGAGACCCAGTACTTC.

V is TRBV30 and J is TRBJ2-2; possibly TRBD2 for D (6 bases). CDR1 and CDR2 from the germline V gene are GTSNPN and SVGIG (reference sequence). The V end was cut by 5 bases, the J end by 5 bases, with 6 bases between. The CDR3 extends over 11 amino acids. CDR3 protein: CAWGGTGELFF. CDR3 DNA sequence: TGTGCCTGGGGGGGGACCGGGGAGCTGTTTTTT.

Many counts were recorded for this clonotype. This sequence joins TRBV9 and TRBJ2-3, with 7 bases aligning to TRBD2. The ends lost 4 bases at V and 9 bases at J; junction bases unmatched: 5. Germline values: CDR1 SGDLS, CDR2 YYNGEE. The CDR3 spans 12 residues. DNA of the CDR3: TGTGCCAGCAGCACCTCGGGACTAACGCAGTATTTT. Amino acids: CASSTSGLTQYF.

This clonotype was seen more than once but under ten times. The rearrangement joins TRBV9 to TRBJ2-5, with 13 bases that match TRBD2. With 4 bases clipped from V and 4 bases from J, the junction kept 10 bases outside the gene matches. The V gene's germline CDR1 is SGDLS and CDR2 YYNGEE. The CDR3 has 17 residues. DNA for the CDR3: TGTGCCAGCAGCACTACCGGACTAGCGGGAGAAGGAGAGACCCAGTACTTC. This gives the protein CASSTTGLAGEGETQYF. The variable domain in full, completed from reference TRBV9 and TRBJ2-5, reads DSGVTQTPKHLITATGQRVTLRCSPRSGDLSVYWYQQSLDQGLQFLIQYYNGEERAKGNILERFSAQQFPDLHSELNLSSLELGDSALYFCASSTTGLAGEGETQYFGPGTRLLVL.

The chain links TRBV7-9 to TRBJ1-2; a possible D gene is TRBD1 (5 bases). The germline V and J ends were trimmed by 5 bases and 4 bases, with 14 bases remaining between them. Looked up from germline, CDR1 is SEHNR and CDR2 is FQNEAQ (reference sequence). The CDR3 totals 14 residues. CDR3 sequence (DNA): TGTGCCAGCAGCCCCCCGGAGGGGAGCTATGGCTACACCTTC. Its protein product is CASSPPEGSYGYTF.

The chain combines TRBV6-2 or TRBV6-3 with TRBJ2-1; D perhaps matches TRBD2 (5 bases). The germline V gene has CDR1 MNHEY and CDR2 SVGEGT. V lost 0 bases, J lost 10 bases, and 7 bases lay in between. The CDR3 is made up of 12 amino acids. The CDR3 reads CASSYSPGEQFF. DNA for the CDR3: TGTGCCAGCAGTTACTCTCCGGGGGAGCAGTTCTTC.

There are a few counts of this clonotype. The rearrangement joins TRBV12-5 to TRBJ1-3; the match to TRBD1 covers 8 bases. The V segment lost 0 bases and the J segment 8 bases; nucleotides outside the gene matches: 12. Germline V gene data show CDR1 as LGHNT and CDR2 as FRNRAP. CDR3 length: 17 amino acids. The CDR3 here is CASGLVLTGGFLDTIYF. CDR3 in DNA: TGTGCTAGTGGTTTGGTACTTACAGGGGGGTTTCTGGACACCATATATTTT.

This clonotype has ten or more counts. The chain combines TRBV11-2 with TRBJ1-1, with TRBD1 matching over 8 bases. CDR1 and CDR2 from the germline V gene are SGHAT and FQNNGV. J was trimmed by 7 bases and V by 1 base; bases with no gene match: 8. This CDR3 comprises 15 residues. CDR3 loop: CASSLGTGPFLEAFF. CDR3 bases: TGTGCCAGCAGCTTAGGGACAGGGCCTTTCCTTGAAGCTTTCTTT.

The chain is built from TRBV29-1 and TRBJ1-2; TRBD1 might be the D (6 bases). There are 12 residues in the CDR3. The germline CDR1 and CDR2 sequences are SQVTM and ANQGSEA. Deletions cut 3 bases from V and 4 bases from J, with 9 bases between. In DNA form, the CDR3 reads TGCAGCGTTGACACAGGGAGCTATGGCTACACCTTC. It encodes CSVDTGSYGYTF.

V usage is TRBV7-9 and J usage is TRBJ1-3; D unresolved. The CDR3 sequence is 14 residues long. V lost 6 bases, J lost 4 bases, and 13 bases lay in between. Germline CDR1 is SEHNR and CDR2 is FQNEAQ (reference sequence). CDR3 sequence: CASRSGELGNTIYF. CDR3 bases: TGTGCCAGCAGATCCGGAGAGTTAGGAAACACCATATATTTT.

This clonotype was detected ten times or more. The chain uses TRBV15 and TRBJ2-3; D unresolved. V dropped 0 bases and J dropped 0 bases, with 10 bases sitting between them. The length of the CDR3 is 16 residues. Germline V gene sequence: CDR1 LNHNV, CDR2 YYDKDF (reference sequence). DNA for the CDR3: TGTGCCACCAGCAGAGAAGGCAGGCCCAGCACAGATACGCAGTATTTT. It specifies CATSREGRPSTDTQYF.

This sequence joins TRBV27 and TRBJ2-1; D is unclear. The CDR3 runs 16 residues. CDR1 and CDR2 from the germline V gene are MNHEY and SMNVEV (reference sequence). The V end was cut by 0 bases, the J end by 1 base, with 10 bases between. As DNA, the CDR3 is TGTGCCAGCAGTTTATCGGCGGCCTCTTCCTACAATGAGCAGTTCTTC. Amino acid sequence: CASSLSAASSYNEQFF.

This clonotype was picked up a small number of times. The genes are TRBV11-2 and TRBJ2-1; D unclear. Germline loops: CDR1 SGHAT, CDR2 FQNNGV. The V end was cut by 4 bases, the J end by 7 bases, with 8 bases between. The CDR3 is made up of 12 amino acids. CDR3 nucleotides: TGTGCCAGCAGCTCCCCGATTAATGAGCAGTTCTTC. This gives the protein CASSSPINEQFF.

The rearrangement links TRBV28 to TRBJ2-7; D unclear. Per the germline V gene, CDR1 is MDHEN and CDR2 is SYDVKM. V lost 2 bases, J lost 3 bases, and 8 bases lay in between. This CDR3 is built from 13 residues. The CDR3 DNA follows: TGTGCCAGCAGTTTAAATCCGAGCTACGAGCAGTACTTC. Translated: CASSLNPSYEQYF.